This is a list of T cell receptor beta chains from one sample in a study of blood T cell repertoires in COVID-19. Method: immunoSEQ multiplex PCR; TCRdb's copy keeps in-frame clones and lacks some. This table has a few hundred thousand clones, about nine tenths appearing once. What was sequenced was PBMCs or T cells enriched from blood (not recorded which). All receptors come from a man aged 25 to 40 in a cohort exposed to, infected with or recovered from COVID-19 (not recorded which). Each CDR3 is given with its conserved first and last residue. D genes are given only for firm matches. Only some rows state a clone size, as once, few, many or a class for expanded clones.

CDR3: CASSQDSTSGVYEQYF
DNA: TGCGCCAGCAGCCAAGATTCGACTAGCGGAGTTTACGAGCAGTACTTC
V: TRBV4-1
D: TRBD2
J: TRBJ2-7
size: .

CDR3: CASSPSPGHVYEQFF
DNA: TGTGCCAGCAGCCCCTCTCCGGGACACGTCTATGAGCAGTTCTTC
V: TRBV7-9
D: .
J: TRBJ2-1
size: .

CDR3: CASSLSRGFWVRYEQYF
DNA: TGTGCCAGCAGTTTATCACGCGGGTTTTGGGTCCGTTACGAGCAGTACTTC
V: TRBV27
D: .
J: TRBJ2-7
size: .

CDR3: CASSPPRGDSSSYNSPLHF
DNA: TGTGCCAGCAGCCCCCCCCGCGGGGACAGCAGCTCCTATAATTCACCCCTCCACTTT
V: TRBV4-2
D: TRBD1
J: TRBJ1-6
size: .

CDR3: CASSTTALGLANAYEQYF
DNA: TGCGCCAGCAGCACTACAGCCCTAGGACTAGCGAATGCCTACGAGCAGTACTTC
V: TRBV5-1
D: TRBD2
J: TRBJ2-7
size: .

CDR3: CATSRDFGGAGNTIYF
DNA: TGTGCCACCAGCAGAGATTTCGGGGGTGCTGGAAACACCATATATTTT
V: TRBV15
D: .
J: TRBJ1-3
size: .

CDR3: CASRAPAGNEKLFF
DNA: TGTGCCAGCAGAGCCCCTGCGGGGAATGAAAAACTGTTTTTT
V: TRBV6-5
D: .
J: TRBJ1-4
size: .

CDR3: CASSPGGQNAYEQYF
DNA: TGTGCCAGCAGCCCGGGGGGGCAAAACGCCTACGAGCAGTACTTC
V: TRBV5-6
D: TRBD2
J: TRBJ2-7
size: once

CDR3: CASSLVQGPQETQYF
DNA: TGTGCCAGCAGCTTAGTGCAGGGCCCTCAAGAGACCCAGTACTTC
V: TRBV7-2
D: .
J: TRBJ2-5
size: .

CDR3: CASRGFIGGNTIYF
DNA: TGTGCCAGCAGGGGGTTCATAGGCGGGAACACCATATATTTT
V: TRBV7-8
D: .
J: TRBJ1-3
size: .

CDR3: CASSLKLDYGYTF
DNA: TGTGCCAGCAGTCTCAAGCTGGACTATGGCTACACCTTC
V: TRBV11-2
D: .
J: TRBJ1-2
size: .

CDR3: CASSLEGLGNQPQHF
DNA: TGTGCCAGCAGCTTGGAGGGGCTTGGGAATCAGCCCCAGCATTTT
V: TRBV11-2
D: .
J: TRBJ1-5
size: .

CDR3: CASSLSDRAAFF
DNA: TGTGCCAGCAGCTTGTCAGACAGGGCGGCTTTCTTT
V: TRBV28
D: TRBD1
J: TRBJ1-1
size: .

CDR3: CASSLGGGSNQPQHF
DNA: TGTGCCAGCAGCCTCGGGGGAGGGAGCAATCAGCCCCAGCATTTT
V: TRBV6-6
D: .
J: TRBJ1-5
size: .

CDR3: CSARRDRANSNTEAFF
DNA: TGCAGCGCGAGACGGGACAGGGCGAACTCTAACACTGAAGCTTTCTTT
V: TRBV29-1
D: TRBD1
J: TRBJ1-1
size: .

CDR3: CASRPSFSGTEAFF
DNA: TGTGCCAGCCGGCCGTCCTTTAGCGGGACTGAAGCTTTCTTT
V: TRBV7-9
D: .
J: TRBJ1-1
size: .

CDR3: CASSLSLNTGELFF
DNA: TGTGCCAGCAGTTTATCCCTGAACACCGGGGAGCTGTTTTTT
V: TRBV27
D: .
J: TRBJ2-2
size: .

CDR3: CASSLGLAGRNEQFF
DNA: TGTGCCAGCAGCTTAGGACTAGCGGGACGCAATGAGCAGTTCTTC
V: TRBV7-9
D: TRBD2
J: TRBJ2-1
size: .

CDR3: CASSEFRTGGSYGYTF
DNA: TGTGCCAGCAGTGAATTCAGGACAGGGGGCTCATACGGCTACACCTTC
V: TRBV6-1
D: TRBD1
J: TRBJ1-2
size: .

CDR3: CASSSTPTTGTSVSHQYF
DNA: TGCGCCAGCAGCTCGACCCCTACCACCGGGACTAGCGTCTCCCATCAGTACTTC
V: TRBV5-1
D: TRBD2
J: TRBJ2-7
size: many

CDR3: CASSPIGAGDFSYEQYF
DNA: TGTGCCAGCTCACCTATAGGAGCGGGAGACTTCTCCTACGAGCAGTACTTC
V: TRBV18
D: TRBD2
J: TRBJ2-7
size: .

CDR3: CASSLGSGGTEQFF
DNA: TGCGCCAGCAGCTTGGGTTCCGGCGGTACTGAGCAGTTCTTC
V: TRBV5-1
D: .
J: TRBJ2-1
size: few

CDR3: CASSAHRAGGNTEAFF
DNA: TGTGCCAGCAGCGCCCATCGGGCAGGAGGAAACACTGAAGCTTTCTTT
V: TRBV9
D: .
J: TRBJ1-1
size: .

CDR3: CASSIGRGTGANVLTF
DNA: TGTGCCAGTAGTATAGGGCGAGGGACTGGGGCCAACGTCCTGACTTTC
V: TRBV19
D: .
J: TRBJ2-6
size: .

CDR3: CASSTTTQGNGYTF
DNA: TGCGCCAGCAGCACAACTACGCAGGGAAATGGCTACACCTTC
V: TRBV5-1
D: .
J: TRBJ1-2
size: .

CDR3: CASSPRTGRTDTQYF
DNA: TGTGCCAGCAGCCCGCGGACAGGGCGGACAGATACGCAGTATTTT
V: TRBV9
D: TRBD1
J: TRBJ2-3
size: .

CDR3: CASSSGLAGGSTDTQYF
DNA: TGTGCCAGCAGTTCCGGACTAGCGGGAGGTAGCACAGATACGCAGTATTTT
V: TRBV28
D: TRBD2
J: TRBJ2-3
size: .

CDR3: CASSLAGANTGELFF
DNA: TGTGCCAGCAGCTTGGCGGGGGCGAACACCGGGGAGCTGTTTTTT
V: TRBV7-3
D: TRBD2
J: TRBJ2-2
size: .